Presented here are 28 T cell receptor beta chains from one specimen sequenced in a study of T cell repertoires in cytomegalovirus infection. MiXCR, run by TCRdb on the reads, gives a single entry per CDR3 protein. The top ten hold roughly 13% of the sample, which has about 890,000 distinct CDR3 sequences, approximately 30% seen once. No antigen is known for these receptors. The specimen was cultured CD8+ T cells from PBMCs, collected from culture after CMV antigen stimulation. These receptors were obtained from a human donor in good health (CMV status not recorded). Some clones in this sample may be carry-over from other donors' samples.

This clonotype has just a few counts. The chain couples TRBV12-3 or TRBV12-4 to TRBJ2-3; 10 nucleotides line up with TRBD1. V shed 5 bases, J shed 0 bases, and the junction held 8 bases outside the gene matches. The CDR3 spans 17 residues. CDR3 amino acids: CASSRPRDRGSTDTQYF. The CDR3 DNA follows: TGTGCCAGCAGTCGCCCCCGGGACAGGGGTAGCACAGATACGCAGTATTTT.

The rearrangement links TRBV7-4 to TRBJ2-4; 7 nucleotides align to TRBD1. The V gene's germline CDR1 is SGHVT and CDR2 SQSDAQ. With V trimmed by 3 bases and J by 3 bases, 2 bases remained unmatched. The CDR3 loop spans 14 amino acids. CDR3 coding DNA: TGTGCCAGCAGCTTTGACAGGGACAAAAACATTCAGTACTTC. Its protein product is CASSFDRDKNIQYF.

This chain links TRBV11-2 with TRBJ1-6, with 10 bases fitting TRBD1. Germline V gene lookup returns CDR1 SGHAT and CDR2 FQNNGV. The CDR3 consists of 19 residues. The J segment lost 1 base and the V segment lost 3 bases, leaving 9 bases of the junction unmatched. The CDR3 spells CASSLYRDRGGSYNSPLHF. The CDR3 DNA reads TGTGCCAGCAGCTTGTACCGGGACAGGGGAGGGTCCTATAATTCACCCCTCCACTTT.

Only a few counts were recorded for this clonotype. This chain joins TRBV4-1 and TRBJ1-1; no clear D. V shed 4 bases and J shed 7 bases, with 13 bases lying between them. This CDR3 contains 13 residues. CDR1 and CDR2 (germline): MGHRA, YSYEKL. The CDR3 nucleotides are TGCGCCAGCAGCCCTCCCGGACGGAGTGAAGCTTTCTTT. Its translation is CASSPPGRSEAFF.

This clonotype was counted once. The V call is TRBV5-1, the J call TRBJ1-1; D is possibly TRBD1 (5 bases). CDR1 is SGHRS and CDR2 is YFSETQ in the germline V gene. Trimming shortened V by 0 bases and J by 6 bases, and 9 bases separated the two germline ends. The CDR3 extends over 13 amino acids. The CDR3 loop reads CASSLVPGAEAFF. The CDR3, as DNA: TGCGCCAGCAGCTTGGTCCCGGGGGCTGAAGCTTTCTTT.

The chain has TRBV12-3 or TRBV12-4 and TRBJ1-2, with D unclear. V lost 6 bases to trimming and J lost 8 bases, with 16 bases between them. This CDR3 comprises 13 residues. CDR3 in amino acids: CASSNTPGAGYTF. The CDR3 nucleotides are TGTGCCAGCAGCAACACCCCGGGAGCCGGCTACACCTTC.

The sample holds one count of this clonotype. The V and J genes are TRBV9 and TRBJ1-2; perhaps TRBD1 as D (5 bases). Germline V gives CDR1 SGDLS, CDR2 YYNGEE. Trimming pared 3 bases from V and 4 bases from J, leaving 19 bases between. This CDR3 contains 16 residues. The DNA for the CDR3 is TGTGCCAGCAGCGGGGACCCCGGGGCTCCGTTCTATGGCTACACCTTC. Encoded protein: CASSGDPGAPFYGYTF.

This clonotype was seen a single time. A much bigger clone sits one base away, suggesting this may be a read error. The rearrangement joins TRBV12-3 or TRBV12-4 to TRBJ2-7; D perhaps matches TRBD2 (5 bases). The CDR3 runs to 17 residues. The CDR3 is CASSLASDTVLDYDQYF. The CDR3 bases are TGTGCCAGCAGTTTGGCATCCGATACAGTACTTGACTACGATCAGTACTTC.

In this sample, this clonotype turned up a few times. The V gene is TRBV4-3, the J gene TRBJ1-1, with a possible D match to TRBD1 (5 bases). Trimming removed 3 bases from V and 4 bases from J, with 9 bases in between. Germline CDR1 reads LGHNA; CDR2 reads YSLEER. The CDR3 runs to 13 residues. The DNA for the CDR3 is TGCGCCAGCAGCCAGCAGGGTCTCACTGAAGCTTTCTTT. Its translation is CASSQQGLTEAFF.

This clonotype was observed at least ten times. This chain connects TRBV7-8 to TRBJ2-7, with no clear D. Germline V CDR1 and CDR2: SGHVS, FQNEAQ. The CDR3 runs to 18 residues. V was shortened by 4 bases and J by 0 bases, with 22 bases between the two germline ends. CDR3 protein: CASSSNPKTGPISYEQYF. The DNA for the CDR3 is TGTGCCAGCAGCTCGAACCCTAAAACCGGGCCGATCTCCTACGAGCAGTACTTC. Drawing the rest from reference TRBV7-8 and TRBJ2-7, the complete variable domain is GAGVSQSPRYKVAKRGQDVALRCDPISGHVSLFWYQQALGQGPEFLTYFQNEAQLDKSGLPSDRFFAERPEGSVSTLKIQRTQQEDSAVYLCASSSNPKTGPISYEQYFGPGTRLTVT.

This clonotype has more than one count but fewer than ten. This chain links TRBV6-5 with TRBJ2-2, with 7 positions matching TRBD1. The CDR3 is 17 amino acids. The germline V gene has CDR1 MNHEY and CDR2 SVGAGI. Trimming cost V 1 base and J 2 bases; bases outside gene matches: 7. The CDR3 protein is CASSYWTGTVNTGELFF. For the CDR3, the DNA is TGTGCCAGCAGTTACTGGACCGGGACAGTAAACACCGGGGAGCTGTTTTTT.

The rearrangement joins TRBV6-2 or TRBV6-3 to TRBJ2-3; a possible D gene is TRBD2 (5 bases). The CDR3 totals 15 residues. Germline V gene sequence: CDR1 MNHEY, CDR2 SVGEGT. V dropped 1 base and J dropped 0 bases, with 8 bases sitting between them. DNA for the CDR3: TGTGCCAGCAGTTACTTACGGACTAGCACAGATACGCAGTATTTT. This translates into CASSYLRTSTDTQYF.

About this clonotype: A read error may account for a junction end that differs from germline. V usage is TRBV7-9 and J usage is TRBJ1-4; 9 bases agree with TRBD1. Germline V gene sequence: CDR1 SEHNR, CDR2 FQNEAQ (reference sequence). The CDR3 is made up of 15 amino acids. The CDR3 nucleotides are TGTACCAGCAGCGGACGGGACAGGGAGGTGACAAAACTGTTTTTT. Amino acids: CTSSGRDREVTKLFF.

This clonotype was counted many times. A much larger clone is a single base away; this may be a read error. The rearrangement links TRBV6-6 to TRBJ2-2; D call uncertain. Germline V gene sequence: CDR1 MNHNY, CDR2 SVGAGI (reference sequence). The V end was cut by 4 bases, the J end by 3 bases, with 6 bases between. This CDR3 is built from 13 residues. The CDR3 loop reads CASSSPDTGELFF. The CDR3, as DNA: TGTGCCAGCAGTTCCCCGGACACCGGGGAGCTGTTTTTT.

This clonotype was counted many times. This chain joins TRBV7-2 and TRBJ2-3, with D perhaps matching TRBD2 (5 bases). The CDR3 totals 15 residues. Germline V CDR1 and CDR2: SGHTA, FQGNSA. V lost 1 base and J 1 base, leaving 9 bases between the germline ends. The CDR3 sequence: CASSLGGWGTDTQYF. The CDR3 DNA is TGTGCCAGCAGCTTAGGAGGGTGGGGCACAGATACGCAGTATTTT.

The rearrangement uses TRBV6-1 and TRBJ2-5; the D gene is possibly TRBD2 (6 bases). V lost 5 bases and J 4 bases, leaving 14 bases between the germline ends. The CDR3 has 14 amino acids. Germline values: CDR1 MNHNS, CDR2 SASEGT. The CDR3 protein is CASSTLAERETQYF. The CDR3, as DNA: TGTGCCAGCAGTACCTTAGCGGAAAGAGAGACCCAGTACTTC.

This rearrangement joins TRBV9 to TRBJ2-1, with TRBD2 identical over 7 bases. V lost 0 bases and J lost 8; bases outside the gene matches: 11. CDR1 is SGDLS, CDR2 YYNGEE, per germline. The CDR3 is made up of 16 amino acids. CDR3 in amino acids: CASSVGGGHPNDEQFF. CDR3 sequence (DNA): TGTGCCAGCAGCGTAGGGGGGGGTCACCCAAACGATGAGCAGTTCTTC.

This clonotype appeared a few times. V and J are TRBV5-8 and TRBJ2-1; possibly TRBD1 for D (6 bases). Germline V gene data show CDR1 as SGHTS and CDR2 as YDEGEE. V lost 1 base and J 3 bases, leaving 20 bases between the germline ends. CDR3 length: 18 residues. The CDR3 loop reads CASSLISRTDEIYNEQFF. Written as DNA, the CDR3 is TGTGCCAGCAGCTTGATCTCACGGACAGACGAAATCTACAATGAGCAGTTCTTC.

V is TRBV6-5 and J is TRBJ2-1, with 9 bases aligning to TRBD1. CDR1 MNHEY and CDR2 SVGAGI come from the germline V gene. This CDR3 spans 16 amino acids. V lost 2 bases, J lost 3 bases, and 5 bases stayed unmatched. DNA for the CDR3: TGTGCCAGCAGTTACGGGACAGGGTTCGGCTACAATGAGCAGTTCTTC. Translating gives CASSYGTGFGYNEQFF.

There are many counts of this clonotype. V gene TRBV7-6 combines with J gene TRBJ1-5; D ambiguous. The CDR3 is made up of 14 amino acids. In germline, CDR1 is SGHVS, CDR2 FNYEAQ. Trimming took off 5 bases at V and 3 bases at J, with 11 bases between the two ends. CDR3 sequence: CASSPSGTNQPQHF. The CDR3, as DNA: TGTGCCAGCAGCCCCTCAGGTACCAATCAGCCCCAGCATTTT.

This clonotype was counted at least ten times. J is TRBJ1-1 and V is TRBV7-6; unclear D gene. V shed 3 bases and J shed 5 bases, with 13 bases lying between them. The CDR3 runs 14 residues. Germline values: CDR1 SGHVS, CDR2 FNYEAQ. This chain's CDR3 is CASSFGGQETEAFF. The CDR3 region has the DNA TGTGCCAGCAGCTTTGGAGGGCAGGAGACTGAAGCTTTCTTT.

In this sample, this clonotype turned up a few times. This chain uses TRBV19 with TRBJ1-5; D unresolved. The CDR3 spans 17 residues. V lost 3 bases, J lost 4 bases, and 19 bases lay in between. The V gene's germline CDR1 is LNHDA and CDR2 SQIVND (reference sequence). The CDR3 sequence: CASSILWAGPRNQPQHF. Written as DNA, the CDR3 is TGTGCCAGTAGTATCCTCTGGGCAGGCCCACGGAATCAGCCCCAGCATTTT.

The V and J genes are TRBV4-1 and TRBJ1-1, with D unresolved. V shed 0 bases and J shed 3 bases, with 11 bases lying between them. CDR1 is MGHRA, CDR2 YSYEKL, per germline. The CDR3 runs to 15 residues. In DNA, the CDR3 is TGCGCCAGCAGCCAAGAGGGTAGGAGGGACACTGAAGCTTTCTTT. Residues: CASSQEGRRDTEAFF.

V gene TRBV6-2 or TRBV6-3 combines with J gene TRBJ2-3; the D call may be TRBD1 or TRBD2 (5 bases each). Trimming stripped 5 bases from V and 3 bases from J, with 15 bases between. This CDR3 has 15 residues. In germline, CDR1 is MNHEY, CDR2 SVGEGT. In nucleotides, the CDR3 is TGTGCCAGCAGTATATCGGGGCGAGGGACAGATACGCAGTATTTT. It specifies CASSISGRGTDTQYF.

This clonotype was counted only a few times. The chain is built from TRBV12-3 or TRBV12-4 and TRBJ1-1; 8 bases are a match to TRBD1. The CDR3 spans 16 residues. Trimming cost V 3 bases and J 4 bases; bases outside gene matches: 10. The DNA of the CDR3 is TGTGCCAGCAGTTTGGGCAGGGGGCTTTTTGGCACTGAAGCTTTCTTT. Amino acid sequence: CASSLGRGLFGTEAFF.

This chain connects TRBV20-1 to TRBJ2-1; TRBD1 is a possible D gene (6 bases). V was pared by 6 bases and J by 7 bases, with 10 bases between. Germline CDR1 DFQATT, CDR2 SNEGSKA (reference sequence). The CDR3 has 11 amino acids. As DNA, the CDR3 is TGCAGTGCCCCCCAGGGGAATGAGCAGTTCTTC. Translated: CSAPQGNEQFF.

This clonotype was recorded a few times. V is TRBV9 and J is TRBJ2-3; D might be TRBD2 (6 bases). The CDR3 has 15 amino acids. CDR1 is SGDLS, CDR2 YYNGEE, per germline. V lost 3 bases, J lost 1 base, and 12 bases lay in between. The CDR3 DNA reads TGTGCCAGCAGCGGAAGGCGGGGCGGCACAGATACGCAGTATTTT. It specifies CASSGRRGGTDTQYF.

This clonotype was recorded a few times. The rearrangement links TRBV15 to TRBJ1-1, with a weak D call TRBD1 (6 bases). The V end was cut by 5 bases, the J end by 2 bases, with 12 bases between. The germline gives CDR1 LNHNV, CDR2 YYDKDF (reference sequence). CDR3 length: 14 amino acids. This chain's CDR3 is CATSPLDRNTEAFF. The CDR3 nucleotides read TGTGCCACCAGCCCCCTGGACAGAAACACTGAAGCTTTCTTT. Full variable domain (outside the CDR3, taken from reference TRBV15 and TRBJ1-1): DAMVIQNPRYQVTQFGKPVTLSCSQTLNHNVMYWYQQKSSQAPKLLFHYYDKDFNNEADTPDNFQSRRPNTSFCFLDIRSPGLGDTAMYLCATSPLDRNTEAFFGQGTRLTVV.